This entry describes one TCR beta chain. The CDR3 covers 14 residues. Germline values: CDR1 MDHEN, CDR2 SYDVKM. Germline trimming cut 2 bases from V and 6 bases from J; bases unmatched to any gene: 3. This record belongs to a study of blood T cell repertoires in COVID-19. For the study at large: The samples span acute and convalescent COVID-19 from the United States, Italy and Spain. The analysed material was cDNA or gDNA that came from T cells, B-cell-depleted T cells, or PBMCs.

Only in-frame clones appear in the TCRdb table, and some are missing; sequencing was by immunoSEQ multiplex PCR. Here the sample spans about 220,000 clones, 80% to 90% being singletons. This TCR derives from a middle-aged man who had recovered from COVID-19. This rearrangement joins TRBV28 to TRBJ1-5, with TRBD1 matching over 8 bases. Material: peripheral blood. CDR3 in DNA: TGTGCCAGCAGTTTAGGGCAGGGGGCTCAGCCCCAGCATTTT. Translated, it gives CASSLGQGAQPQHF.